What follows are 8 T cell receptor beta chains derived from one specimen sequenced in a study of CD8 T cells in Susac syndrome. An amount of RNA that ranged from 0.5 to 1 ug was reverse transcribed with random hexamers. TCRdb passed the immunoSEQ multiplex PCR reads through MiXCR, listing each CDR3 protein once. Of some 120,000 distinct CDR3 sequences listed, over 90% are singletons. The sample was CD4+ T cells from PBMCs. These receptors originate from a human donor in good health.

This chain links TRBV7-2 with TRBJ2-3, with 15 bases matching TRBD2. Germline V lookup: CDR1 SGHTA, CDR2 FQGNSA. The V and J ends lost 5 bases and 7 bases, in that order; junction bases with no gene match: 7. The CDR3 sequence is 16 residues long. For the CDR3, the DNA is TGTGCCAGCAGCACCGGGACTAGCGGGGGGCAATATACGCAGTATTTT. Encoded protein: CASSTGTSGGQYTQYF.

The chain joins TRBV29-1 to TRBJ1-3; 7 positions match TRBD1. CDR3 size: 14 residues. The V gene end was trimmed by 7 bases and the J gene end by 1 base; junction bases not matched to a gene: 7. Germline V gene lookup returns CDR1 SQVTM and CDR2 ANQGSEA. The CDR3 loop is CSADRARSGNTIYF. In nucleotides, the CDR3 is TGCAGCGCCGACAGGGCTAGGTCTGGAAACACCATATATTTT.

A word on this clonotype: The junction differs from germline at one of its ends, possibly a read error. V is TRBV29-1 and J is TRBJ2-7; no reliable D call. The CDR3 runs 12 residues. The V gene's germline CDR1 is SQVTM and CDR2 ANQGSEA. The CDR3 DNA is TGCAGCGTTAAAGACGGGCCCTACGAGCAGTACTTC. Translation gives CSVKDGPYEQYF.

This chain joins TRBV12-3 or TRBV12-4 and TRBJ2-2; maybe TRBD1 (5 bases). The V gene lost 7 bases and the J gene lost 2 bases, with 11 bases spanning the gap. The CDR3 length is 14 residues. The CDR3 bases are TGTGCCAGCAAGTGGGGCAGCAACACCGGGGAGCTGTTTTTT. It yields the protein CASKWGSNTGELFF.

The genes are TRBV5-1 and TRBJ2-2, with 14 bases lining up with TRBD2. The trim removed 4 bases at V and 6 bases at J, leaving 2 bases unmatched. Germline CDR1 and CDR2: SGHRS and YFSETQ. The CDR3 extends over 15 amino acids. The CDR3 DNA reads as TGCGCCAGCAGCCAGACTAGCGGGAGGGCCGGGGAGCTGTTTTTT. It is translated as CASSQTSGRAGELFF.

This clonotype came up once. The chain links TRBV28 to TRBJ1-2; 11 bases fit TRBD1. The germline V gene has CDR1 MDHEN and CDR2 SYDVKM. Unmatched junction bases numbered 6, after V lost 7 bases and J lost 8 bases. The CDR3 has 13 amino acids. The CDR3 DNA reads TGTGCCAGCATAACGGGACAGGGGGAAGGCTACACCTTC. This encodes CASITGQGEGYTF.

This chain links TRBV7-9 with TRBJ2-4, with D perhaps matching TRBD1 or TRBD2 (7 bases each). Per germline, CDR1 SEHNR and CDR2 FQNEAQ (reference sequence). V was trimmed by 3 bases and J by 9 bases, leaving 15 bases between them. This CDR3 is 14 amino acids long. CDR3 sequence (DNA): TGTGCCAGCAGCTTGGGAGGGGGCGAGGGCATTCAGTACTTC. Encoded protein: CASSLGGGEGIQYF.

The chain combines TRBV29-1 with TRBJ1-3; D ambiguous. Germline V gives CDR1 SQVTM, CDR2 ANQGSEA. The CDR3 totals 13 residues. Trimming pared 6 bases from V and 0 bases from J, leaving 9 bases between. The CDR3 is CSVRTLSGNTIYF. DNA for the CDR3: TGCAGCGTCAGGACTCTCTCTGGAAACACCATATATTTT.